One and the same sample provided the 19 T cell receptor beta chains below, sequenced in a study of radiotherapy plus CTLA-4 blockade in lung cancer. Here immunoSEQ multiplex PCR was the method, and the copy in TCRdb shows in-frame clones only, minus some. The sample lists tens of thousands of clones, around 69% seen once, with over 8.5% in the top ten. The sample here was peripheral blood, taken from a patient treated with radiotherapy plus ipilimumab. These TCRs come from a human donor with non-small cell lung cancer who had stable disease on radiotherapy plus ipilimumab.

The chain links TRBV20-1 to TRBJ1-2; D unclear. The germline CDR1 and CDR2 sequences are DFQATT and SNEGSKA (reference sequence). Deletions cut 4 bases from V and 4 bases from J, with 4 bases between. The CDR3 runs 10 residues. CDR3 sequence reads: CSANSYGYTF. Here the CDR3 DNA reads TGCAGTGCTAACAGCTATGGCTACACCTTC.

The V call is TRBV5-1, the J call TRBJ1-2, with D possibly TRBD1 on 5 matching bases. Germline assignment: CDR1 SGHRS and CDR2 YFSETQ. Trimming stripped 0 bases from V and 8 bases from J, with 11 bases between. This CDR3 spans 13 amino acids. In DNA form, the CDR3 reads TGCGCCAGCAGCTTGGGGGGCGCGAGGGGCTACACCTTC. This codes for CASSLGGARGYTF.

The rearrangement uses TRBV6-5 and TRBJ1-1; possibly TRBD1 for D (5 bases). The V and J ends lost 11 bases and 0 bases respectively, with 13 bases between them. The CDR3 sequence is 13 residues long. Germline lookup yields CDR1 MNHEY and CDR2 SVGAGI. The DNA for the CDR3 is TGTGCCGCGCGCAAGGGGATGAACACTGAAGCTTTCTTT. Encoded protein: CAARKGMNTEAFF.

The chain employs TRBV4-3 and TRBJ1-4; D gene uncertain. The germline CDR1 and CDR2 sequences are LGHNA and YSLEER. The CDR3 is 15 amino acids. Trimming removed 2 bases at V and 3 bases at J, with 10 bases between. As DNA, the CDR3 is TGCGCCAGCAGCCAACGGGTGGAGTCTAATGAAAAACTGTTTTTT. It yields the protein CASSQRVESNEKLFF.

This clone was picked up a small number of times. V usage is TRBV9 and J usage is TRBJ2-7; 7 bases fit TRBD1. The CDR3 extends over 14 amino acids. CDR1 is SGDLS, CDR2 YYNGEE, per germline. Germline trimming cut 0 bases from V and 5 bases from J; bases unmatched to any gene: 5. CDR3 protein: CASSVGDRDHEQYF. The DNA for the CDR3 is TGTGCCAGCAGCGTAGGAGACAGGGATCACGAGCAGTACTTC. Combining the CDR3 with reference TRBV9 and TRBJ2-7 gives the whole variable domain DSGVTQTPKHLITATGQRVTLRCSPRSGDLSVYWYQQSLDQGLQFLIQYYNGEERAKGNILERFSAQQFPDLHSELNLSSLELGDSALYFCASSVGDRDHEQYFGPGTRLTVT.

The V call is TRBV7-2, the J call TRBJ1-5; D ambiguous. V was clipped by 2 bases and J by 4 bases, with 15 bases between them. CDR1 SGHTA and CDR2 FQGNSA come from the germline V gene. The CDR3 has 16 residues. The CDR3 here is CASSLQAGPGNQPQHF. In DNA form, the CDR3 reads TGTGCCAGCAGCTTACAGGCCGGGCCGGGAAATCAGCCCCAGCATTTT.

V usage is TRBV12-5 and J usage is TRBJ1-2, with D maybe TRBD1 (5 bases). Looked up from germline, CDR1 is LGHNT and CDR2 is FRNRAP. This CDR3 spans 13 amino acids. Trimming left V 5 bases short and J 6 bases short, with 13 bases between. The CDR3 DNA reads TGTGCTAGTGGTACAGAGACAGCCAATGGCTACACCTTC. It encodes CASGTETANGYTF.

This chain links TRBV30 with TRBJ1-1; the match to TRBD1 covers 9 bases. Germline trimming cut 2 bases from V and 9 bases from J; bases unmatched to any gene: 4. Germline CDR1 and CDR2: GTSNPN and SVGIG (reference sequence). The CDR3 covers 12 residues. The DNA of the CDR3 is TGTGCCTGGAGTCCGGGACAGGGACAAGCTTTCTTT. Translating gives CAWSPGQGQAFF.

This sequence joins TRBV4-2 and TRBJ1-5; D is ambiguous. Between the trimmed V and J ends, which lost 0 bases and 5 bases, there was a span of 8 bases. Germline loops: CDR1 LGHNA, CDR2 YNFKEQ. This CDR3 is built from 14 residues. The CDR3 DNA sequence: TGTGCCAGCAGCCAAGAACGCGGGGATCAGCCCCAGCATTTT. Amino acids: CASSQERGDQPQHF.

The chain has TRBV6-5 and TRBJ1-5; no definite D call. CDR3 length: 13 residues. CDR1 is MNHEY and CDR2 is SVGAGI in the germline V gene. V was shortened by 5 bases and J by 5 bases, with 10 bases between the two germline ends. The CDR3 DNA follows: TGTGCCAGCAGTGTAGGTGGGGATCAGCCCCAGCATTTT. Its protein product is CASSVGGDQPQHF.

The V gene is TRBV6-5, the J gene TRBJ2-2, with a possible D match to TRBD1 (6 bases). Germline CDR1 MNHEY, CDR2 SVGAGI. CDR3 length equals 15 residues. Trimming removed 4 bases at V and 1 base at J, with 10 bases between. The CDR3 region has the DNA TGTGCCAGCAGTTCCGTGACAGGGAACACCGGGGAGCTGTTTTTT. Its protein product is CASSSVTGNTGELFF.

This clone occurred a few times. The CDR3 bases are TGTGCCAGCAGCTTGGACGGGACAGGGGGCACTAATGAAAAACTGTTTTTT. It specifies CASSLDGTGGTNEKLFF. The chain carries TRBV5-6 and TRBJ1-4, with 12 nucleotides matching TRBD1. Germline values: CDR1 SGHDT, CDR2 YYEEEE. J was trimmed by 2 bases and V by 0 bases; bases with no gene match: 2. The CDR3 loop spans 17 amino acids. The full variable domain, in which reference TRBV5-6 and TRBJ1-4 provide the parts outside the CDR3, is DAGVTQSPTHLIKTRGQQVTLRCSPKSGHDTVSWYQQALGQGPQFIFQYYEEEERQRGNFPDRFSGHQFPNYSSELNVNALLLGDSALYLCASSLDGTGGTNEKLFFGSGTQLSVL.

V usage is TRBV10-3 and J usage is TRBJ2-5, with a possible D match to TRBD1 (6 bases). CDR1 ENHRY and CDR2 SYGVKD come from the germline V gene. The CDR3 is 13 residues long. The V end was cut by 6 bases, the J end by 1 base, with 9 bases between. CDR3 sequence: CAIRNRVQETQYF. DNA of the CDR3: TGTGCCATCAGGAACAGGGTCCAAGAGACCCAGTACTTC.

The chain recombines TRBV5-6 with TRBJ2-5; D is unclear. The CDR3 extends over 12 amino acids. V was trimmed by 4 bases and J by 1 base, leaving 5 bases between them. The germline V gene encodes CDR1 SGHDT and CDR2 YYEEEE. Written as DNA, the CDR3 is TGTGCCAGCAGCACCCCCCAAGAGACCCAGTACTTC. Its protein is CASSTPQETQYF. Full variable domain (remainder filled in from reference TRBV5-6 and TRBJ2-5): DAGVTQSPTHLIKTRGQQVTLRCSPKSGHDTVSWYQQALGQGPQFIFQYYEEEERQRGNFPDRFSGHQFPNYSSELNVNALLLGDSALYLCASSTPQETQYFGPGTRLLVL.

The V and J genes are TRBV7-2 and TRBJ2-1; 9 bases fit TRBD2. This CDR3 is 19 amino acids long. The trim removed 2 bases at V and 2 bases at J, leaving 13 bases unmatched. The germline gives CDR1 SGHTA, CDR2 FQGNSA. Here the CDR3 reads CASSLRPSGDLRPYNEQFF. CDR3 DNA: TGTGCCAGCAGCTTAAGGCCTAGCGGGGATCTTAGGCCCTACAATGAGCAGTTCTTC.

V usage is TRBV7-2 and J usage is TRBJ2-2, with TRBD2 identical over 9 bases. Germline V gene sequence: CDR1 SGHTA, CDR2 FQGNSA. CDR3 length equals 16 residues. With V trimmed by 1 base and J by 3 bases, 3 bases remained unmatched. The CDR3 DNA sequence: TGTGCCAGCAGCTTAGTAGCGGGGGCTCACACCGGGGAGCTGTTTTTT. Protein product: CASSLVAGAHTGELFF.

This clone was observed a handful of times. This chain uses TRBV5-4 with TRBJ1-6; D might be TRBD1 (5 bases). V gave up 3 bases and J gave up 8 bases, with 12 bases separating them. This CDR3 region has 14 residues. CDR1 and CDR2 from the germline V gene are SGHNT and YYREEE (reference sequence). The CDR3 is CASSSQGGDSPLHF. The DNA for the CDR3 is TGTGCCAGCAGCTCCCAGGGAGGGGATTCACCCCTCCACTTT.

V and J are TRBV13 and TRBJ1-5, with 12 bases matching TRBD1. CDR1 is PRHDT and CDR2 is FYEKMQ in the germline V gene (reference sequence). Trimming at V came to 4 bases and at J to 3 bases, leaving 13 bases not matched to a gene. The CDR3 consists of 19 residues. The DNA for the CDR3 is TGTGCCAGCAGCTCGACTCCCTCCGGGACAGGGGGCAACAATCAGCCCCAGCATTTT. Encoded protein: CASSSTPSGTGGNNQPQHF.

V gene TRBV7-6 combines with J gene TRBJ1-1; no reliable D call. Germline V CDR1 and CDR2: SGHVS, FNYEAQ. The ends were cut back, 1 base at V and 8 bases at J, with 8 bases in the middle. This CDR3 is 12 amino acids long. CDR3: CASSLVGSEAFF. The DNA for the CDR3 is TGTGCCAGCAGCTTAGTTGGCAGCGAAGCTTTCTTT.